This T cell receptor beta chain was found in a study of T cells in tumors after PD-1 blockade. The wider study: A subset received ongoing vismodegib 150 mg daily alongside anti-PD-1 therapy. On average, tumor samples gave 20,000 to 30,000 TCR templates and about 6,000 unique clonotypes.

As for this clone: Its antigen remains unknown.

Per the germline V gene, CDR1 is MNHEY and CDR2 is SVGAGI. The CDR3 sequence is 15 residues long. Germline trimming cut 6 bases from V and 2 bases from J; bases unmatched to any gene: 6. General observations from the study: Clonal replacement, not reinvigoration, is suggested for expanded exhausted CD8+ clones after therapy.

Genomic DNA template from tumor biopsies or peripheral blood, 616 ng to 6,004 ng input. TCRdb keeps only in-frame clones here, not all; method: immunoSEQ multiplex PCR. The data contain roughly 4,400 clones, roughly three fifths of them singletons. This sequence joins TRBV6-5 and TRBJ2-3; 9 bases map to TRBD2. The sample was tumor tissue, taken after anti-PD-1 treatment. This receptor was obtained from a human donor with basal cell carcinoma. In nucleotides, the CDR3 is TGTGCCAGCAGCGGGCTAGCGGGGTACACAGATACGCAGTATTTT. It encodes CASSGLAGYTDTQYF.